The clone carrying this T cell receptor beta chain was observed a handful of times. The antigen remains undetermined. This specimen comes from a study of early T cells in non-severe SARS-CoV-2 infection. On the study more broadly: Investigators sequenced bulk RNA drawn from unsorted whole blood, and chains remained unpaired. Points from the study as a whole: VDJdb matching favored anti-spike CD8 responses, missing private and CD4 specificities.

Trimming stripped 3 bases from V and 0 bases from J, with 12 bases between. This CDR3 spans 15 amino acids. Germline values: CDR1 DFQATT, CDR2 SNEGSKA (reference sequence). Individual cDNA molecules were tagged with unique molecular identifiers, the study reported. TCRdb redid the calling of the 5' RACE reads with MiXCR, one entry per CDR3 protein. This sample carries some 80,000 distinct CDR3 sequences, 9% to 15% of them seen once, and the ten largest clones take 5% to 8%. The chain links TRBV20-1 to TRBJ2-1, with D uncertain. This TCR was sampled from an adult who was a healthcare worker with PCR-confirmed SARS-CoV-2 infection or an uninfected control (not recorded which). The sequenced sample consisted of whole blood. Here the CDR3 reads CSASAETRSYNEQFF. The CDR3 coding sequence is TGCAGTGCTAGTGCGGAGACGCGCTCCTACAATGAGCAGTTCTTC.